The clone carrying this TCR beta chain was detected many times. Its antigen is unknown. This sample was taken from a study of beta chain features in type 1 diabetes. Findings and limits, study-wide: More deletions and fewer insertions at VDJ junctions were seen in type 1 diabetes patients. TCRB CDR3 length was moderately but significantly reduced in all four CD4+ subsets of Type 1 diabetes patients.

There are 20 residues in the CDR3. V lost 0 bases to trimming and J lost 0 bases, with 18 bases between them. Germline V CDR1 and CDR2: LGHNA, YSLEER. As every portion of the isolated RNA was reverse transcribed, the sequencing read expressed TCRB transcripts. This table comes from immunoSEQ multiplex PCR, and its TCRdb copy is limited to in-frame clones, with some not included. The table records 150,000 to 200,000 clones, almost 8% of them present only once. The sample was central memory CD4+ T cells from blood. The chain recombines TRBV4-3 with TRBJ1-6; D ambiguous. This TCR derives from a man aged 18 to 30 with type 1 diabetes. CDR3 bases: TGCGCCAGCAGCCAAGAAGGAGGTCGGAGGTATAGCTCCTATAATTCACCCCTCCACTTT. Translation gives CASSQEGGRRYSSYNSPLHF.